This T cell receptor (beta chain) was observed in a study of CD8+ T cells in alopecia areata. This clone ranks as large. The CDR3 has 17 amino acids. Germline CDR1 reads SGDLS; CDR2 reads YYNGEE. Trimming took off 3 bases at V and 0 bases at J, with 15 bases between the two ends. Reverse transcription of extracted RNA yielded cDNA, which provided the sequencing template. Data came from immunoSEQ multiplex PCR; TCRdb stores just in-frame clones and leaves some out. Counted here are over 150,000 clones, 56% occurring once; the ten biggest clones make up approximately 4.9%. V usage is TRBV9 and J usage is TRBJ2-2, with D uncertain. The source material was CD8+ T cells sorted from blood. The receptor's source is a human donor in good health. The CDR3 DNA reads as TGTGCCAGCAGCGAAGGGATAGGACGGACGAACACCGGGGAGCTGTTTTTT. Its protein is CASSEGIGRTNTGELFF.